The 2 T cell receptor beta chains in this list originate from one sample, sequenced in a study of blood T cell repertoires in COVID-19. The assay was immunoSEQ multiplex PCR, and TCRdb's table has in-frame clones only and misses some. The sample holds about 62,000 clones, 86% seen once. The sequenced material came from peripheral blood. These TCRs come from a woman at least 80 years old with acute or convalescent COVID-19.

The chain links TRBV3-1 (or the pseudogene TRBV3-2) to TRBJ1-2, with TRBD1 identical over 7 bases. The CDR3 is made up of 16 amino acids. With 2 bases clipped from V and 8 bases from J, the junction kept 14 bases outside the gene matches. Germline CDR1 LGHDT, CDR2 YNNKEL (reference sequence). CDR3 DNA: TGTGCCAGCAGCCAAAACCGCCCCGACAGGGTGGGCGGCTACACCTTC. It yields the protein CASSQNRPDRVGGYTF.

The chain couples TRBV6-5 to TRBJ2-1; 9 bases map to TRBD2. In germline, CDR1 is MNHEY, CDR2 SVGAGI. Unmatched junction bases numbered 10, after V lost 6 bases and J lost 7 bases. The CDR3 covers 15 residues. The CDR3 here is CASRVDSGGWNEQFF. CDR3 in DNA: TGTGCCAGCAGGGTGGACAGCGGGGGGTGGAATGAGCAGTTCTTC.